The 21 T cell receptor beta chains below were found in one sample sequenced in a study of response to subunit inactivated influenza vaccine. MiXCR, applied by TCRdb to the RT-PCR reads, yields one record per CDR3 protein. The sample lists hundreds of thousands of distinct CDR3 sequences; 6% to 9% were seen once. The specimen was PBMCs from blood, collected roughly 24 months after vaccination. All receptors come from a man between 50 and 69 years old who received an inactivated influenza vaccine.

The table lists this clonotype with many counts. This rearrangement joins TRBV29-1 to TRBJ1-2; no firm D call. The germline CDR1 and CDR2 sequences are SQVTM and ANQGSEA. The CDR3 has 13 amino acids. V was cut by 5 bases and J by 3 bases, with 13 bases left in between. The CDR3 reads CSVRRQSDYGYTF. As DNA, the CDR3 is TGCAGCGTTAGACGGCAGTCGGACTATGGCTACACCTTC.

The V call is TRBV5-1, the J call TRBJ2-7, with TRBD1 as a possible D gene (5 bases). CDR1 SGHRS and CDR2 YFSETQ come from the germline V gene. V lost 4 bases, J lost 0 bases, and 11 bases lay in between. This CDR3 comprises 14 residues. CDR3 coding DNA: TGCGCCAGCAGCACCTCAGGGCCCTCCTACGAGCAGTACTTC. Amino acids: CASSTSGPSYEQYF.

V gene TRBV7-2 combines with J gene TRBJ1-3; 7 bases are a match to TRBD1. V shed 0 bases, J shed 7 bases, and the junction held 0 bases outside the gene matches. Germline V gene data show CDR1 as SGHTA and CDR2 as FQGNSA. This CDR3 comprises 13 residues. The CDR3 nucleotides are TGTGCCAGCAGCTTAGCGACAGGGAACACCATATATTTT. This translates into CASSLATGNTIYF.

This clonotype came up many times. The rearrangement uses TRBV6-5 and TRBJ2-1, with 7 nucleotides matching TRBD2. The J segment lost 6 bases and the V segment lost 4 bases, leaving 21 bases of the junction unmatched. Germline lookup yields CDR1 MNHEY and CDR2 SVGAGI. The CDR3 extends over 19 amino acids. CDR3 sequence: CASSWRRRTLAGVSNEQFF. The CDR3 nucleotides are TGTGCCAGCAGTTGGCGGAGGCGAACCCTCGCGGGAGTGAGCAATGAGCAGTTCTTC.

This chain joins TRBV7-9 and TRBJ1-2; D ambiguous. Germline V CDR1 and CDR2: SEHNR, FQNEAQ (reference sequence). The CDR3 has 14 residues. Trimming removed 1 base at V and 6 bases at J, with 12 bases between. CDR3 DNA: TGTGCCAGCAGCTTAGGGTCGTCGCCTGATGGCTACACCTTC. It specifies CASSLGSSPDGYTF.

V gene TRBV2 combines with J gene TRBJ2-3, with 9 bases identical to TRBD1. Trimming took 5 bases from V and 2 from J; bases not matched to a gene: 14. CDR1 is SNHLY and CDR2 is FYNNEI in the germline V gene. The CDR3 runs to 18 residues. CDR3 amino acids: CASSRARRTGANTDTQYF. Here the CDR3 DNA reads TGTGCCAGCAGTCGAGCACGCCGGACAGGGGCGAACACAGATACGCAGTATTTT.

There are many counts of this clonotype. The chain combines TRBV10-3 with TRBJ2-3, with 9 bases aligning to TRBD1. The CDR3 contains 14 residues. Germline values: CDR1 ENHRY, CDR2 SYGVKD. Trimming removed 5 bases from V and 6 bases from J; junction bases left unmatched: 6. The CDR3 DNA follows: TGTGCCATCAGTCCCGGACAGGGGTGGGATACGCAGTATTTT. Its translation is CAISPGQGWDTQYF.

The V gene is TRBV9, the J gene TRBJ2-3; no definite D call. Germline V lookup: CDR1 SGDLS, CDR2 YYNGEE. V gave up 2 bases and J gave up 2 bases, with 9 bases separating them. This CDR3 comprises 14 residues. In nucleotides, the CDR3 is TGTGCCAGCAGCGTCCGTCTCTTCACAGATACGCAGTATTTT. Translated, it gives CASSVRLFTDTQYF.

V gene TRBV3-1 combines with J gene TRBJ2-7; the match to TRBD1 covers 7 bases. The CDR3 covers 12 residues. Trimming at V came to 4 bases and at J to 6 bases, leaving 3 bases not matched to a gene. Per germline, CDR1 LGHDT and CDR2 YNNKEL (reference sequence). CDR3: CASSPPGGEQYF. The CDR3, as DNA: TGTGCCAGCAGCCCCCCAGGGGGCGAGCAGTACTTC.

This clonotype appeared many times. The chain employs TRBV6-1 and TRBJ1-5; tentatively, D is TRBD1 (6 bases). The germline CDR1 and CDR2 sequences are MNHNS and SASEGT. The CDR3 length is 15 residues. V lost 4 bases, J lost 0 bases, and 10 bases lay in between. The CDR3, as DNA: TGTGCCAGCAGTGGCGGGGGGCCTAGCAATCAGCCCCAGCATTTT. Its protein product is CASSGGGPSNQPQHF.

The sample holds many counts of this clonotype. The chain uses TRBV5-5 and TRBJ1-5, with D unresolved. Germline CDR1 is SGHKS and CDR2 is YYEKEE (reference sequence). V lost 2 bases and J lost 5, with 11 bases in between. The CDR3 has 14 amino acids. In DNA, the CDR3 is TGTGCCAGCAGCTTTTCGGCAGGCGATCAGCCCCAGCATTTT. Residues: CASSFSAGDQPQHF. Based on the CDR3 plus reference TRBV5-5 and TRBJ1-5, the full variable domain is DAGVTQSPTHLIKTRGQQVTLRCSPISGHKSVSWYQQVLGQGPQFIFQYYEKEERGRGNFPDRFSARQFPNYSSELNVNALLLGDSALYLCASSFSAGDQPQHFGDGTRLSIL.

This clonotype has just a few counts. The chain couples TRBV20-1 to TRBJ2-2; D tentatively fits TRBD1 or TRBD2 (5 bases each). The CDR3 consists of 14 residues. Germline V gives CDR1 DFQATT, CDR2 SNEGSKA (reference sequence). V was pared by 3 bases and J by 6 bases, with 14 bases between. CDR3 nucleotide sequence: TGCAGTGCTAGCGGGCCAATGGGGGCCGGGGAGCTGTTTTTT. Translating gives CSASGPMGAGELFF.

The gene calls are TRBV28 and TRBJ2-5, with D possibly being TRBD2 (7 bases). With 6 bases removed from V and 6 bases from J, the gap between germline ends came to 26 bases. The CDR3 totals 17 residues. Germline V CDR1 and CDR2: MDHEN, SYDVKM. CDR3 sequence: CASRTLISGGGGKTQYF. The DNA for the CDR3 is TGTGCCAGCAGGACCCTAATTAGCGGAGGGGGAGGGAAGACCCAGTACTTC.

The chain employs TRBV7-9 and TRBJ2-5; no firm D call. The germline gives CDR1 SEHNR, CDR2 FQNEAQ (reference sequence). This CDR3 is built from 14 residues. The V gene lost 3 bases and the J gene lost 0 bases, with 8 bases spanning the gap. CDR3 in DNA: TGTGCCAGCAGCTTTATCGGCAACCAAGAGACCCAGTACTTC. Protein sequence: CASSFIGNQETQYF.

Many counts were recorded for this clonotype. The chain links TRBV3-1 to TRBJ2-7, with a weak D call TRBD2 (6 bases). The CDR3 is made up of 12 amino acids. V lost 3 bases to trimming and J lost 6 bases, with 9 bases between them. Per the germline V gene, CDR1 is LGHDT and CDR2 is YNNKEL (reference sequence). CDR3 region: CASSQWRGEQYF. The CDR3 bases are TGTGCCAGCAGCCAGTGGAGGGGCGAGCAGTACTTC.

V gene TRBV5-1 combines with J gene TRBJ2-2; TRBD2 aligns across 7 bases. The CDR3 runs to 16 residues. The germline gives CDR1 SGHRS, CDR2 YFSETQ. V gave up 6 bases and J gave up 2 bases; unmatched junction bases: 10. CDR3 DNA sequence: TGCGCCAGCACCTCGGGTCCGGGAGGCAACACCGGGGAGCTGTTTTTT. This encodes CASTSGPGGNTGELFF.

This clonotype showed up many times. The CDR3 region is CASSSSAPGEQYF. CDR3 in DNA: TGTGCCAGCAGCTCCTCCGCACCAGGAGAGCAGTACTTC. The gene calls are TRBV7-2 and TRBJ2-7; D is unclear. Trimming pared 4 bases from V and 7 bases from J, leaving 14 bases between. CDR1 SGHTA and CDR2 FQGNSA come from the germline V gene. CDR3 length: 13 residues.

This clonotype occurred many times. DNA of the CDR3: TGTGCCAGCAGCTTGCGGACAGGGACTAACACCGGGGAGCTGTTTTTT. Its protein is CASSLRTGTNTGELFF. V and J are TRBV5-5 and TRBJ2-2; TRBD1 aligns across 8 bases. CDR3 length equals 16 residues. The V gene's germline CDR1 is SGHKS and CDR2 YYEKEE (reference sequence). J was trimmed by 2 bases and V by 1 base; bases with no gene match: 4. The full variable domain, its missing parts supplied by reference TRBV5-5 and TRBJ2-2, is DAGVTQSPTHLIKTRGQQVTLRCSPISGHKSVSWYQQVLGQGPQFIFQYYEKEERGRGNFPDRFSARQFPNYSSELNVNALLLGDSALYLCASSLRTGTNTGELFFGEGSRLTVL.

The V call is TRBV7-2, the J call TRBJ2-2, with D unclear. Trimming took 1 base from V and 4 from J, leaving 13 bases between them. The CDR3 contains 16 residues. Looked up from germline, CDR1 is SGHTA and CDR2 is FQGNSA. Here the CDR3 reads CASSLGIGLATGELFF. CDR3 sequence (DNA): TGTGCCAGCAGCTTAGGGATCGGGTTAGCCACCGGGGAGCTGTTTTTT.

This clonotype was counted ten times or more. V and J are TRBV3-1 and TRBJ2-2; 11 nucleotides align to TRBD2. After removal of 4 bases from V and 4 bases from J, the junction contained 2 bases not matched to a gene. Germline CDR1 LGHDT, CDR2 YNNKEL (reference sequence). This CDR3 is built from 15 residues. The CDR3 region is CASSPLAGGTGELFF. Written as DNA, the CDR3 is TGTGCCAGCAGCCCTCTAGCGGGGGGCACCGGGGAGCTGTTTTTT.

This clonotype was picked up many times. This chain connects TRBV4-3 to TRBJ2-5, with TRBD1 matching 7 bases. Per germline, CDR1 LGHNA and CDR2 YSLEER. The ends lost 0 bases at V and 4 bases at J; junction bases unmatched: 5. CDR3 length: 15 residues. This chain's CDR3 is CASSQEDRALETQYF. For the CDR3, the DNA is TGCGCCAGCAGCCAAGAAGACAGGGCATTAGAGACCCAGTACTTC.